This T cell receptor (beta chain) emerged from a study of identifying expanded T cells in peripheral blood. Collection occurred without any documented infections or immune events in donors. Using immunoSEQ multiplex PCR, the repertoire was profiled, and TCRdb retains in-frame clones only, with some absent. Here the sample spans approximately 100,000 clones, approximately 90% being singletons. Germline V gene lookup returns CDR1 SNHLY and CDR2 FYNNEI. The CDR3 totals 13 residues. After removal of 6 bases from V and 10 bases from J, the junction contained 5 bases not matched to a gene. Sample: blood. The source is a person between 18 and 75 years old in good health. The chain employs TRBV2 and TRBJ1-4, with TRBD1 identical over 10 bases. The CDR3 is CASRSGQGGKLFF. The CDR3 coding sequence is TGTGCCAGCAGATCAGGACAGGGGGGAAAACTGTTTTTT.